A single sample is the source of the 17 T cell receptor beta chains below, sequenced in a study of CD8 T cells in Susac syndrome. Reverse transcription of 0.5 to 1 ug RNA was performed with random hexamers. TCRdb called the immunoSEQ multiplex PCR reads again in MiXCR, with one record for every CDR3 protein. The sample lists about 120,000 distinct CDR3 sequences; 85% to 95% were seen once. Input material: CD4+ T cells from PBMCs. The receptors stem from a human donor in good health.

The V and J genes are TRBV6-2 or TRBV6-3 and TRBJ2-1; TRBD2 agrees at 10 bases. CDR1 and CDR2 from the germline V gene are MNHEY and SVGEGT. V was clipped by 9 bases and J by 4 bases; unmatched bases: 12. CDR3 size: 16 residues. The DNA of the CDR3 is TGTGCCAGTGGGCCAACTAGCGGGAAAAATTACAATGAGCAGTTCTTC. Residues: CASGPTSGKNYNEQFF.

The J gene is TRBJ1-2, the V gene TRBV4-3; a possible D gene is TRBD1 (5 bases). Germline V gives CDR1 LGHNA, CDR2 YSLEER. This CDR3 contains 15 residues. Trimming shortened V by 0 bases and J by 4 bases, and 12 bases separated the two germline ends. CDR3 DNA: TGCGCCAGCAGCCAAGAAGGGGCGGGCCGCTATGGCTACACCTTC. Translation: CASSQEGAGRYGYTF.

This clonotype was detected only once. The V and J genes are TRBV2 and TRBJ2-2; D might be TRBD1 or TRBD2, each matching 6 bases. Germline loops: CDR1 SNHLY, CDR2 FYNNEI. V shed 5 bases and J shed 6 bases, with 10 bases lying between them. CDR3 size: 13 residues. The CDR3 region is CASSQGGSGELFF. As DNA, the CDR3 is TGTGCCAGCAGTCAAGGGGGGTCCGGGGAGCTGTTTTTT.

This clonotype was detected only once. This chain uses TRBV7-3 with TRBJ1-1; D may be TRBD1 (5 bases). This CDR3 is 17 amino acids long. V was clipped by 5 bases and J by 4 bases, with 23 bases between them. Germline values: CDR1 SGHTA, CDR2 FQGTGA. The DNA of the CDR3 is TGTGCCAGCAGCCCACACAACAGTCGGGCGGGGGGCACTGAAGCTTTCTTT. Translating gives CASSPHNSRAGGTEAFF.

The chain couples TRBV20-1 to TRBJ2-3; D is uncertain. Germline values: CDR1 DFQATT, CDR2 SNEGSKA (reference sequence). This CDR3 is 15 amino acids long. The V gene lost 1 base and the J gene lost 2 bases, with 13 bases spanning the gap. CDR3 coding DNA: TGCAGTGCTAGAGTTTCAGGCGCACTCACAGATACGCAGTATTTT. The encoded protein is CSARVSGALTDTQYF.

The chain carries TRBV3-1 and TRBJ2-3; 8 bases fit TRBD2. V gave up 5 bases and J gave up 0 bases; unmatched junction bases: 4. Germline lookup yields CDR1 LGHDT and CDR2 YNNKEL (reference sequence). This CDR3 is built from 15 residues. The CDR3 region is CASSGAGGSTDTQYF. The CDR3 bases are TGTGCCAGCAGCGGCGCGGGGGGTAGCACAGATACGCAGTATTTT.

This chain links TRBV7-3 with TRBJ2-1; 9 nucleotides align to TRBD2. The CDR3 covers 17 residues. Germline lookup yields CDR1 SGHTA and CDR2 FQGTGA. The J segment lost 0 bases and the V segment lost 3 bases, leaving 6 bases of the junction unmatched. The CDR3 protein is CASSFLGGGGSYNEQFF. For the CDR3, the DNA is TGTGCCAGCAGCTTCCTTGGCGGGGGGGGCTCCTACAATGAGCAGTTCTTC.

The rearrangement links TRBV10-3 to TRBJ2-5, with D hard to call. CDR1 and CDR2 from the germline V gene are ENHRY and SYGVKD. The V end was cut by 6 bases, the J end by 2 bases, with 4 bases between. The CDR3 extends over 11 amino acids. The CDR3 region is CAISDQETQYF. The CDR3 DNA is TGTGCCATCAGCGATCAAGAGACCCAGTACTTC.

This clonotype was recorded a few times. V and J are TRBV28 and TRBJ2-7; 9 nucleotides agree with TRBD2. After removal of 2 bases from V and 5 bases from J, the junction contained 7 bases not matched to a gene. The V gene's germline CDR1 is MDHEN and CDR2 SYDVKM. The CDR3 runs 15 residues. The CDR3 bases are TGTGCCAGCAGTTTAAGGCGGGAGGGCCTCCACGAGCAGTACTTC. As protein: CASSLRREGLHEQYF.

CDR3 in DNA: TGTGCCAGCAGCCCAACTAGCGGGAGACAATACGAGCAGTACTTC. It codes for CASSPTSGRQYEQYF. The chain carries TRBV7-9 and TRBJ2-7; 11 bases map to TRBD2. The CDR3 runs 15 residues. With 5 bases clipped from V and 4 bases from J, the junction kept 7 bases outside the gene matches. CDR1 and CDR2 from the germline V gene are SEHNR and FQNEAQ (reference sequence).

The rearrangement joins TRBV27 to TRBJ1-3; D is unclear. The CDR3 is 14 amino acids. Per germline, CDR1 MNHEY and CDR2 SMNVEV (reference sequence). Trimming took 4 bases from V and 3 from J, leaving 10 bases between them. This CDR3 is CASSWSPRGNTIYF. The CDR3 nucleotides are TGTGCCAGCAGTTGGAGCCCTCGTGGAAACACCATATATTTT.

The chain combines TRBV7-3 with TRBJ2-5; 8 positions agree with TRBD1. Per germline, CDR1 SGHTA and CDR2 FQGTGA. V lost 6 bases, J lost 4 bases, and 4 bases stayed unmatched. The CDR3 is 13 residues long. The CDR3 region is CASSSQGGETQYF. The CDR3 bases are TGTGCCAGCAGTTCACAGGGGGGAGAGACCCAGTACTTC.

The chain carries TRBV20-1 and TRBJ1-3; D may be TRBD1 (6 bases). The CDR3 loop spans 15 amino acids. V was pared by 1 base and J by 3 bases, with 13 bases between. Germline CDR1 is DFQATT and CDR2 is SNEGSKA (reference sequence). CDR3 region: CSARAQDSYGNTIYF. CDR3 DNA: TGCAGTGCTAGAGCCCAGGACAGCTATGGAAACACCATATATTTT.

Comments on this clonotype: Relative to the germline gene, one junction end is altered; a read error may explain this. The chain combines TRBV20-1 with TRBJ2-1; 13 bases line up with TRBD2. Germline V gene lookup returns CDR1 DFQATT and CDR2 SNEGSKA (reference sequence). CDR3 size: 13 residues. In DNA form, the CDR3 reads TGCAGTGCGAGACTAGCGGGAGGCAGTTCAACCCTCTTC. Translating gives CSARLAGGSSTLF.

The chain carries TRBV24-1 and TRBJ1-5, with no clear D. Trimming removed 9 bases at V and 0 bases at J, with 8 bases between. Germline V CDR1 and CDR2: KGHDR, SFDVKD. The CDR3 consists of 13 residues. The CDR3 sequence: CATQRSSNQPQHF. The CDR3 DNA sequence: TGTGCCACCCAGAGGAGTAGCAATCAGCCCCAGCATTTT.

The genes are TRBV5-1 and TRBJ1-2; 11 bases align to TRBD1. Trimming removed 4 bases from V and 8 bases from J; junction bases left unmatched: 10. Germline CDR1 SGHRS, CDR2 YFSETQ. The CDR3 has 15 amino acids. The CDR3 DNA follows: TGCGCCAGCAGCCCTGGGACAGGGGGAAAACTGGGCTACACCTTC. Translated, it gives CASSPGTGGKLGYTF. The whole variable domain, filled in from reference TRBV5-1 and TRBJ1-2, reads KAGVTQTPRYLIKTRGQQVTLSCSPISGHRSVSWYQQTPGQGLQFLFEYFSETQRNKGNFPGRFSGRQFSNSRSEMNVSTLELGDSALYLCASSPGTGGKLGYTFGSGTRLTVV.

This chain joins TRBV20-1 and TRBJ2-1; TRBD2 matches 7 bases. The CDR3 has 12 amino acids. Germline CDR1 DFQATT, CDR2 SNEGSKA (reference sequence). V was pared by 5 bases and J by 6 bases, with 4 bases of the junction left unmatched. In DNA, the CDR3 is TGCAGTGCTCCAGCGGGATTCAATGAGCAGTTCTTC. This codes for CSAPAGFNEQFF.